The 14 T cell receptor beta chains below come from one sample, sequenced in a study of beta chain features in type 1 diabetes. All of the isolated RNA was reverse transcribed, so expressed TCRB transcripts were sequenced. Data came from immunoSEQ multiplex PCR; TCRdb stores just in-frame clones and leaves some out. This sample has some 150,000 clones; approximately 9.1% occur once, and the top ten carry 0.7%. Study-wide findings and caveats: Within each of all four CD4+ subsets, Type 1 diabetes patients had TCRB CDR3s that were moderately but significantly shorter.

Antigen specificity for these receptors is unknown. What was sequenced was central memory CD4+ T cells from blood. The receptors originated from a woman aged 25 to 39 with type 1 diabetes.

V is TRBV9 and J is TRBJ2-5; possibly TRBD2 for D (6 bases). Germline-derived CDR1 and CDR2 are SGDLS and YYNGEE. Between the trimmed V and J ends, which lost 0 bases and 5 bases, there was a span of 14 bases. The CDR3 covers 15 residues. The CDR3 is CASSVEDYHGETQYF. The CDR3 nucleotides are TGTGCCAGCAGCGTAGAGGACTACCACGGGGAGACCCAGTACTTC.

V usage is TRBV7-2 and J usage is TRBJ1-5, with a weak D call TRBD1 (5 bases). This CDR3 is built from 16 residues. CDR1 SGHTA and CDR2 FQGNSA come from the germline V gene. V gave up 0 bases and J gave up 2 bases, with 11 bases separating them. CDR3 sequence reads: CASSLALLGGNQPQHF. CDR3 nucleotide sequence: TGTGCCAGCAGCTTAGCGCTATTAGGGGGCAATCAGCCCCAGCATTTT. Looking up the rest from reference TRBV7-2 and TRBJ1-5 gives the full variable domain: GAGVSQSPSNKVTEKGKDVELRCDPISGHTALYWYRQSLGQGLEFLIYFQGNSAPDKSGLPSDRFSAERTGGSVSTLTIQRTQQEDSAVYLCASSLALLGGNQPQHFGDGTRLSIL.

In this sample, this clone turned up a few times. This chain uses TRBV5-4 with TRBJ1-4; 7 nucleotides match TRBD1. Germline CDR1 reads SGHNT; CDR2 reads YYREEE (reference sequence). V lost 7 bases and J lost 6; bases outside the gene matches: 12. The CDR3 consists of 15 residues. CDR3 loop: CASQFRGDSDEKLFF. CDR3 DNA sequence: TGTGCCAGCCAATTCAGAGGGGACAGCGATGAAAAACTGTTTTTT.

The table lists this clone with a few counts. This chain connects TRBV28 to TRBJ1-2; a weak D match, TRBD1 (6 bases). The CDR3 has 14 residues. CDR1 MDHEN and CDR2 SYDVKM come from the germline V gene. V lost 7 bases to trimming and J lost 7 bases, with 19 bases between them. The CDR3 loop is CASIDVPGAVGYTF. In DNA form, the CDR3 reads TGTGCCAGCATTGATGTCCCAGGGGCTGTTGGCTACACCTTC.

This clone was seen a few times. The gene calls are TRBV13 and TRBJ2-3, with 8 nucleotides matching TRBD2. The CDR3 loop spans 14 amino acids. Trimming cost V 3 bases and J 8 bases; bases outside gene matches: 7. Germline CDR1 PRHDT, CDR2 FYEKMQ (reference sequence). Here the CDR3 DNA reads TGTGCCAGCAGCTTTAGCGGGGCCCTTGGTACGCAGTATTTT. The encoded protein is CASSFSGALGTQYF.

This chain connects TRBV6-1 to TRBJ1-5; maybe TRBD1 (5 bases). Germline V gene lookup returns CDR1 MNHNS and CDR2 SASEGT. Trimming stripped 3 bases from V and 8 bases from J, with 14 bases between. The length of the CDR3 is 14 residues. The CDR3 DNA reads as TGTGCCAGCAGTGAGCCGCAGGGTTGGGAGCCCCAGCATTTT. It yields the protein CASSEPQGWEPQHF.

The rearrangement uses TRBV4-2 and TRBJ1-5, with 9 positions matching TRBD1. CDR1 and CDR2 (germline): LGHNA, YNFKEQ. CDR3 length: 18 amino acids. V lost 1 base, J lost 0 bases, and 7 bases stayed unmatched. As DNA, the CDR3 is TGTGCCAGCAGCCAAGTCGGGACAGGGCCTTATAGCAATCAGCCCCAGCATTTT. Its translation is CASSQVGTGPYSNQPQHF.

The chain uses TRBV4-2 and TRBJ2-7; 10 bases fit TRBD2. The V segment lost 4 bases and the J segment 4 bases; nucleotides outside the gene matches: 7. The CDR3 length is 15 residues. Per the germline V gene, CDR1 is LGHNA and CDR2 is YNFKEQ. DNA for the CDR3: TGTGCCAGCAGCCCCTCGACTAGCGGGCCGTACGAGCAGTACTTC. As protein: CASSPSTSGPYEQYF.

This chain uses TRBV7-8 with TRBJ1-4, with TRBD1 identical over 9 bases. Per the germline V gene, CDR1 is SGHVS and CDR2 is FQNEAQ. CDR3 length: 14 residues. V shed 3 bases, J shed 8 bases, and the junction held 4 bases outside the gene matches. CDR3: CASSLDRGREKLFF. For the CDR3, the DNA is TGTGCCAGCAGCTTGGACAGGGGTAGAGAAAAACTGTTTTTT.

This clone was picked up a small number of times. The gene calls are TRBV5-8 and TRBJ2-7, with TRBD1 identical over 9 bases. The CDR3 has 14 amino acids. CDR1 is SGHTS, CDR2 YDEGEE, per germline. V dropped 6 bases and J dropped 3; count of bases not matched to a gene: 7. The CDR3 reads CASIPRDRVYEQYF. In nucleotides, the CDR3 is TGTGCCAGCATCCCCCGGGACAGGGTCTACGAGCAGTACTTC.

The J gene is TRBJ2-7, the V gene TRBV7-3, with a tentative D call TRBD1 (5 bases). Trimming removed 2 bases at V and 4 bases at J, with 18 bases between. Germline lookup yields CDR1 SGHTA and CDR2 FQGTGA. The CDR3 consists of 16 residues. CDR3 sequence (DNA): TGTGCCAGCAGCTTAGGTCGGGTACAGGACGGATACGAGCAGTACTTC. Protein sequence: CASSLGRVQDGYEQYF.

This chain uses TRBV2 with TRBJ2-7; 9 nucleotides match TRBD1. The germline V gene encodes CDR1 SNHLY and CDR2 FYNNEI. The ends lost 0 bases at V and 2 bases at J; junction bases unmatched: 2. This CDR3 comprises 15 residues. The CDR3 coding sequence is TGTGCCAGCAGTGAAGCTGGGACAGGGACCTACGAGCAGTACTTC. Translated: CASSEAGTGTYEQYF.

The chain combines TRBV25-1 with TRBJ2-5; 8 positions match TRBD2. The V segment lost 6 bases and the J segment 5 bases; nucleotides outside the gene matches: 11. The CDR3 loop spans 15 amino acids. Germline assignment: CDR1 MGHDK and CDR2 SYGVNS. The CDR3 DNA follows: TGTGCCAGCAGAGCACGGGGGGGCAGGGGCGAGACCCAGTACTTC. This codes for CASRARGGRGETQYF.

In this sample, this clone turned up a few times. V usage is TRBV19 and J usage is TRBJ1-1; 7 nucleotides align to TRBD1. The trim removed 8 bases at V and 1 base at J, leaving 4 bases unmatched. The CDR3 has 13 residues. CDR1 and CDR2 (germline): LNHDA, SQIVND (reference sequence). In nucleotides, the CDR3 is TGTGCCAGTGGGGACAGATCGAACACTGAAGCTTTCTTT. It yields the protein CASGDRSNTEAFF. Full variable domain (rest looked up from reference TRBV19 and TRBJ1-1): DGGITQSPKYLFRKEGQNVTLSCEQNLNHDAMYWYRQDPGQGLRLIYYSQIVNDFQKGDIAEGYSVSREKKESFPLTVTSAQKNPTAFYLCASGDRSNTEAFFGQGTRLTVV.